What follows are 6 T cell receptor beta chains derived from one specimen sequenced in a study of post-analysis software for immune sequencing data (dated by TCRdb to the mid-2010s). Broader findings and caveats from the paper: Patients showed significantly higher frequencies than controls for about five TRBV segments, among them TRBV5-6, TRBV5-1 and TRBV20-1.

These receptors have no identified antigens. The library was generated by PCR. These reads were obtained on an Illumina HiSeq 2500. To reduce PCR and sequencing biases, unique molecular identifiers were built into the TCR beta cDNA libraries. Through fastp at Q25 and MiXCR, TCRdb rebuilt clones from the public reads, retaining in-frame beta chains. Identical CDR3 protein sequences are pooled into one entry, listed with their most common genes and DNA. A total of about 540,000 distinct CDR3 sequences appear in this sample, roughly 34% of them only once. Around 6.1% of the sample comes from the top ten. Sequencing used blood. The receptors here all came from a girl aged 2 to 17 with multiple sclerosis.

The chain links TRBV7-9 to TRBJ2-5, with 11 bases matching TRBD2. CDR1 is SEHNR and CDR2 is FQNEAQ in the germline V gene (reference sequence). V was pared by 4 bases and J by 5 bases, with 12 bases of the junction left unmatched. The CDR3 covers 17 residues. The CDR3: CASSYDSPSGGRETQYF. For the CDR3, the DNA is TGTGCCAGCAGCTACGATTCCCCTAGCGGGGGGAGGGAGACCCAGTACTTC.

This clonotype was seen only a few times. CDR3 in amino acids: CASTIVRNQPQHF. CDR3 DNA: TGTGCCAGCACAATCGTTAGAAATCAGCCCCAGCATTTT. V usage is TRBV6-1 and J usage is TRBJ1-5; no firm D call. V was trimmed by 7 bases and J by 4 bases, leaving 11 bases between them. Germline CDR1 is MNHNS and CDR2 is SASEGT. This CDR3 comprises 13 residues.

The CDR3 bases are TGTGCCAGCAGCATCCGGACACTGACGGGCACCGGGGAGCTGTTTTTT. This sequence encodes CASSIRTLTGTGELFF. The rearrangement uses TRBV7-2 and TRBJ2-2, with a weak D call TRBD1 (5 bases). This CDR3 contains 16 residues. CDR1 is SGHTA and CDR2 is FQGNSA in the germline V gene. V was clipped by 5 bases and J by 4 bases, with 17 bases between them.

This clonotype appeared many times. Here the CDR3 DNA reads TGCAGCGTTGAAGGGGTAATTGGAGATACGCAGTATTTT. This sequence encodes CSVEGVIGDTQYF. The genes are TRBV29-1 and TRBJ2-3; D ambiguous. Germline V gives CDR1 SQVTM, CDR2 ANQGSEA. With 1 base removed from V and 5 bases from J, the gap between germline ends came to 10 bases. The length of the CDR3 is 13 residues.

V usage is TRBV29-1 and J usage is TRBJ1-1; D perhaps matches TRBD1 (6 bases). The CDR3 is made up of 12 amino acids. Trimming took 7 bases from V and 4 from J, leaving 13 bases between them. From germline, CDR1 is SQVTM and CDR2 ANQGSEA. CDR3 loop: CSAGGRGTEAFF. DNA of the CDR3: TGCAGCGCTGGGGGCAGGGGCACTGAAGCTTTCTTT. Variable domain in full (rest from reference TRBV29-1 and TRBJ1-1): SAVISQKPSRDICQRGTSLTIQCQVDSQVTMMFWYRQQPGQSLTLIATANQGSEATYESGFVIDKFPISRPNLTFSTLTVSNMSPEDSSIYLCSAGGRGTEAFFGQGTRLTVV.

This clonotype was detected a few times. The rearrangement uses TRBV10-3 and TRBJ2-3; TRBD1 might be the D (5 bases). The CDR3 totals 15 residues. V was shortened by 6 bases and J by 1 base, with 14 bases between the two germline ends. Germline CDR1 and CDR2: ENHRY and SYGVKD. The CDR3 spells CAIRNWGGGTDTQYF. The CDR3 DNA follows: TGTGCCATCAGGAACTGGGGCGGTGGCACAGATACGCAGTATTTT.